This T cell receptor beta chain was identified during a study of blood T cell repertoires in COVID-19. Study background: Sites in the United States, Italy and Spain provided acute and convalescent COVID-19 samples.

Method: immunoSEQ multiplex PCR; TCRdb's copy keeps in-frame clones and lacks some. The repertoire consists of about 430,000 clones, with nearly 90% occurring once and the leading ten covering 1.4% to 1.5%. Membership in each cohort depended on participant-reported clinical history. People in the exposed group encountered a COVID-19 case within 2 weeks before entering the study. The V and J ends lost 5 bases and 2 bases respectively, with 9 bases between them. CDR1 and CDR2 (germline): LNHDA, SQIVND (reference sequence). This CDR3 has 13 amino acids. This chain connects TRBV19 to TRBJ1-1; D call uncertain. This clonotype originated in a woman between 18 and 30 years old who had been exposed to COVID-19. The sample was PBMCs or T cells enriched from blood (not recorded which). The CDR3 region is CASSRGRNTEAFF. The CDR3 nucleotides read TGTGCCAGTAGTCGTGGGAGAAACACTGAAGCTTTCTTT.